This T cell receptor beta chain emerged from a study of cytomegalovirus exposure and HLA in healthy donors. Study context: A prior study identified some 100 million unique TCR beta sequences from some 180 million T cells. Of all 400 or so donors who were genotyped, 81% belonged to the Caucasian-associated ancestry cluster. Regarding the study as a whole: Sequencing likely produced, as an artifact, a cluster of highly shared sequence variants.

PCR used 60 Vbeta primers and 13 Jbeta primers. Data came from immunoSEQ multiplex PCR; TCRdb stores just in-frame clones and leaves some out. The sample contains 150,000 or so clones, roughly 79% of which appear only once. Per the germline V gene, CDR1 is GTSNPN and CDR2 is SVGIG (reference sequence). Trimming removed 0 bases from V and 7 bases from J; junction bases left unmatched: 1. The CDR3 loop spans 14 amino acids. Details on this clone: Its antigen is unidentified.

The gene calls are TRBV30 and TRBJ1-6; 9 nucleotides agree with TRBD1. The TCR was taken from a man between 18 and 29 years old in good health and CMV-seronegative. What was sequenced was PBMCs. The CDR3 here is CAWSVGTGNSPLHF. CDR3 in DNA: TGTGCCTGGAGTGTCGGGACAGGGAATTCACCCCTCCACTTT.